This T cell receptor (beta chain) originates from a study of patients and donors after allogeneic stem cell transplantation. Germline CDR1 reads MNHNS; CDR2 reads SASEGT. The CDR3 length is 16 residues. V was clipped by 5 bases and J by 6 bases; unmatched bases: 8. In this sample, this clonotype turned up a few times. TCRdb analysed the RT-PCR reads with MiXCR anew, one entry per CDR3 protein. The sample shows about a million distinct CDR3 sequences, about a sixth of them seen only once. The rearrangement links TRBV6-1 to TRBJ2-1; 12 nucleotides agree with TRBD2. Sequencing used blood, either unsorted or a sorted T cell fraction (not recorded which). The TCR was taken from a human donor who was either an allogeneic HSCT recipient or a stem cell or donor lymphocyte infusion donor (not recorded which). It is not recorded whose cells these are; they may come from a transplant donor. As DNA, the CDR3 is TGTGCCAGCAGTACCCCCCGGGGACTAGCGGGCAATGAGCAGTTCTTC. This translates into CASSTPRGLAGNEQFF.